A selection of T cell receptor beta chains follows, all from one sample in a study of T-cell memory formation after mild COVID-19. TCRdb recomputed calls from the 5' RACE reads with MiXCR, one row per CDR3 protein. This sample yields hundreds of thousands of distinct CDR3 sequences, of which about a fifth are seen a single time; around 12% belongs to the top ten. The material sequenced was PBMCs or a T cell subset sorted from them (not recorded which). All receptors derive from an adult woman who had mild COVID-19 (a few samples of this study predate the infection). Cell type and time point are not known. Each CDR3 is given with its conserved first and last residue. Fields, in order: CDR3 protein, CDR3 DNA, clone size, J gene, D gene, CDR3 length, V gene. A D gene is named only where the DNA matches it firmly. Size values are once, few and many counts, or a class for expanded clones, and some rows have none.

CDR3: CASSLVASSDEQYF
DNA: TGTGCCAGCAGCTTAGTGGCTAGCAGCGACGAGCAGTACTTC
size: .
J: TRBJ2-7
D: .
length: 14
V: TRBV7-2

CDR3: CSARGLKVYTEAFF
DNA: TGCAGTGCTAGAGGACTCAAAGTGTACACTGAAGCTTTCTTT
size: .
J: TRBJ1-1
D: .
length: 14
V: TRBV20-1

CDR3: CASSAGRGDPQYF
DNA: TGTGCCAGCAGCGCGGGCCGCGGTGATCCGCAGTATTTT
size: few
J: TRBJ2-3
D: .
length: 13
V: TRBV6-1

CDR3: CAVGTGTEQYF
DNA: TGTGCTGTAGGGACAGGGACCGAGCAGTACTTC
size: few
J: TRBJ2-7
D: TRBD1
length: 11
V: TRBV12-3/TRBV12-4

CDR3: CATSDPGTVFNEQFF
DNA: TGTGCCACCAGTGATCCGGGGACGGTATTTAATGAGCAGTTCTTC
size: once
J: TRBJ2-1
D: .
length: 15
V: TRBV24-1

CDR3: CSVPLSGPYGYTF
DNA: TGCAGCGTGCCCCTTAGCGGCCCCTATGGCTACACCTTC
size: many
J: TRBJ1-2
D: .
length: 13
V: TRBV29-1

CDR3: CASSFLADNEQFF
DNA: TGTGCCAGCAGCTTTCTAGCGGACAATGAGCAGTTCTTC
size: .
J: TRBJ2-1
D: TRBD2
length: 13
V: TRBV7-2

CDR3: CASSLSGQLKYEQYF
DNA: TGTGCCAGCAGTTTATCGGGTCAGCTAAAATACGAGCAGTACTTC
size: .
J: TRBJ2-7
D: .
length: 15
V: TRBV27

CDR3: CASSLGQDTTTAYGYTF
DNA: TGTGCCAGCAGCCTCGGACAGGACACTACTACTGCCTATGGCTACACCTTC
size: many
J: TRBJ1-2
D: TRBD1
length: 17
V: TRBV3-1

CDR3: CASRVEETQYF
DNA: TGCGCCAGCAGGGTGGAGGAGACCCAGTACTTC
size: .
J: TRBJ2-5
D: .
length: 11
V: TRBV5-1

CDR3: CASSFFLAGVREGNEQFF
DNA: TGCGCCAGCAGCTTCTTCCTAGCGGGGGTCCGGGAGGGGAATGAGCAGTTCTTC
size: .
J: TRBJ2-1
D: TRBD2
length: 18
V: TRBV5-1

CDR3: CASSLEAANNEQFF
DNA: TGTGCCAGCAGCTTGGAGGCTGCTAACAATGAGCAGTTCTTC
size: few
J: TRBJ2-1
D: .
length: 14
V: TRBV5-6

CDR3: CASSQVVRDAEEAFF
DNA: TGTGCCAGCAGCCAAGTAGTTAGGGATGCCGAGGAAGCTTTCTTT
size: .
J: TRBJ1-1
D: .
length: 15
V: TRBV4-2

CDR3: CATSDLHEGEETQYF
DNA: TGTGCCACCAGTGATTTGCACGAGGGGGAAGAGACCCAGTACTTC
size: .
J: TRBJ2-5
D: .
length: 15
V: TRBV24-1

CDR3: CASSPGSYYGYTF
DNA: TGTGCCAGCAGTCCAGGGTCCTACTATGGCTACACCTTC
size: many
J: TRBJ1-2
D: .
length: 13
V: TRBV6-5

CDR3: CASSYSNTEAFF
DNA: TGTGCCAGCAGTTACTCTAACACTGAAGCTTTCTTT
size: many
J: TRBJ1-1
D: .
length: 12
V: TRBV6-5

CDR3: CASSFTGGAGANVLTF
DNA: TGCGCCAGCAGCTTTACAGGGGGTGCTGGGGCCAACGTCCTGACTTTC
size: .
J: TRBJ2-6
D: TRBD1
length: 16
V: TRBV5-1

CDR3: CASISFSGTEAFF
DNA: TGTGCCAGCATTTCTTTCAGCGGGACTGAAGCTTTCTTT
size: .
J: TRBJ1-1
D: .
length: 13
V: TRBV12-3/TRBV12-4

CDR3: CASSDSPSVFTDTQYF
DNA: TGTGCCAGCTCGGACAGTCCCTCCGTATTCACAGATACGCAGTATTTT
size: few
J: TRBJ2-3
D: .
length: 16
V: TRBV6-5

CDR3: CASSGQGAQNSPLHF
DNA: TGTGCCAGCAGCGGACAGGGGGCTCAGAATTCACCCCTCCACTTT
size: .
J: TRBJ1-6
D: TRBD1
length: 15
V: TRBV9

CDR3: CASSQRLAGLGGGELFF
DNA: TGTGCCAGCAGCCAAAGACTAGCGGGCCTTGGGGGCGGGGAGCTGTTTTTT
size: few
J: TRBJ2-2
D: TRBD2
length: 17
V: TRBV12-3/TRBV12-4

CDR3: CASSHVQGGTDTQYF
DNA: TGCGCCAGCAGCCATGTACAGGGGGGCACAGATACGCAGTATTTT
size: .
J: TRBJ2-3
D: TRBD1
length: 15
V: TRBV4-3

CDR3: CASSLAPGTPGTDTQYF
DNA: TGTGCCAGCAGCTTAGCTCCGGGGACCCCTGGGACAGATACGCAGTATTTT
size: .
J: TRBJ2-3
D: .
length: 17
V: TRBV7-9

CDR3: CSASKGGRGYGYTF
DNA: TGCAGTGCTTCTAAGGGGGGTAGGGGCTATGGCTACACCTTC
size: .
J: TRBJ1-2
D: .
length: 14
V: TRBV20-1

CDR3: CASSGGQGFPNYGYTF
DNA: TGTGCCAGCAGCGGGGGACAGGGGTTTCCTAACTATGGCTACACCTTC
size: .
J: TRBJ1-2
D: TRBD1
length: 16
V: TRBV9

CDR3: CASRRAGGYTDTQYF
DNA: TGTGCCAGCAGGCGAGCGGGGGGCTACACAGATACGCAGTATTTT
size: .
J: TRBJ2-3
D: TRBD2
length: 15
V: TRBV6-6

CDR3: CASRNRGDTEAFF
DNA: TGTGCCAGCAGAAACAGGGGTGACACTGAAGCTTTCTTT
size: .
J: TRBJ1-1
D: TRBD1
length: 13
V: TRBV6-2/TRBV6-3

CDR3: CATSGPTGSYGYTF
DNA: TGTGCCACCAGTGGTCCGACAGGCTCATATGGCTACACCTTC
size: .
J: TRBJ1-2
D: .
length: 14
V: TRBV24-1

CDR3: CSASDRGSYSNQPQHF
DNA: TGCAGTGCTTCCGACAGGGGGTCTTATAGCAATCAGCCCCAGCATTTT
size: many
J: TRBJ1-5
D: TRBD1
length: 16
V: TRBV20-1

CDR3: CASSTGTANTEAFF
DNA: TGCGCCAGCAGCACGGGGACAGCAAACACTGAAGCTTTCTTT
size: .
J: TRBJ1-1
D: TRBD1
length: 14
V: TRBV5-1

CDR3: CASSTRTGGSGITDTQYF
DNA: TGTGCCAGCAGCACTAGGACAGGGGGCTCAGGAATCACAGATACGCAGTATTTT
size: few
J: TRBJ2-3
D: TRBD1
length: 18
V: TRBV7-3

CDR3: CASSSTSGTGKQPQHF
DNA: TGTGCCAGCAGTTCCACGTCCGGGACAGGGAAACAGCCCCAGCATTTT
size: .
J: TRBJ1-5
D: TRBD1
length: 16
V: TRBV12-3/TRBV12-4

CDR3: CASSLEAGQETQYF
DNA: TGTGCCAGCAGCTTAGAAGCCGGCCAAGAGACCCAGTACTTC
size: many
J: TRBJ2-5
D: .
length: 14
V: TRBV7-6

CDR3: CASSVDGAGSVNYGYTF
DNA: TGTGCCAGCAGCGTAGATGGGGCAGGGTCGGTCAACTATGGCTACACCTTC
size: few
J: TRBJ1-2
D: .
length: 17
V: TRBV9

CDR3: CATSDLSRRDNEQFF
DNA: TGTGCCACCAGTGATTTATCTAGGAGGGACAATGAGCAGTTCTTC
size: .
J: TRBJ2-1
D: .
length: 15
V: TRBV24-1

CDR3: CSASLSQETQYF
DNA: TGCAGTGCTAGTCTGTCCCAAGAGACCCAGTACTTC
size: .
J: TRBJ2-5
D: .
length: 12
V: TRBV20-1

CDR3: CAWSVSWGVEQYF
DNA: TGTGCCTGGAGTGTTTCGTGGGGGGTCGAGCAGTACTTC
size: .
J: TRBJ2-7
D: .
length: 13
V: TRBV30

CDR3: CSARDPGTGAGAEQFF
DNA: TGCAGTGCTAGAGACCCTGGGACAGGGGCCGGGGCTGAGCAGTTCTTC
size: .
J: TRBJ2-1
D: TRBD1
length: 16
V: TRBV20-1

CDR3: CASSRPGTVNTEAFF
DNA: TGTGCCAGCAGTCGGCCCGGGACGGTGAACACTGAAGCTTTCTTT
size: few
J: TRBJ1-1
D: .
length: 15
V: TRBV2

CDR3: CASSEFDGRQGDPHGELFF
DNA: TGTGCCAGCAGTGAATTTGACGGGCGACAGGGAGACCCTCACGGGGAGCTGTTTTTT
size: once
J: TRBJ2-2
D: TRBD1
length: 19
V: TRBV25-1

CDR3: CASSLGENQPQHF
DNA: TGTGCCAGCAGCTTAGGTGAAAATCAGCCCCAGCATTTT
size: .
J: TRBJ1-5
D: .
length: 13
V: TRBV7-3